This T cell receptor (beta chain) was obtained from a study of shared clonotypes between healthy human individuals (dated by TCRdb to the early 2020s). About the study as a whole: A couple of women and a few men aged 18 to 49 years were included in the cohort. To increase sequencing depth and limit assay-specific biases, different laboratories used diverse techniques to prepare libraries and sequence TCR repertoires. The study deeply sequenced blood TCR repertoires of roughly five healthy adults to estimate repertoire size and the extent of clonotype sharing between individuals. For each donor, three plates each were used for CD4 naive and CD4 memory, two plates were used for CD8 naive, and one plate was used for CD8 memory. Per donor, leukapheresis produced somewhere between about 0.94 and 10 billion PBMCs. The paper as a whole reports these results and caveats: Based on pairwise subsampling, the degree of clonotype sharing among donors was expected to be affected by sequencing depth. Naive subsets generally had larger estimated clonotype richness than memory subsets. Sharing across several donors was observed for about 5% of naive CD4, less than 4% of naive CD8, over 2% of memory CD4, and around 0.4% of memory CD8 clonotypes. The small number of donors limited the genetic and exposure-history diversity represented. Incomplete sequencing was indicated by rarefaction of sorted-subset datasets, despite the large sequencing depth. Higher generation probabilities were observed for clonotypes shared by all four sorted-subset donors than for non-shared clonotypes. Sampling was restricted to blood, and TCR repertoires in tissues likely differ from the TCR repertoires found in blood.

The donors were healthy, HIV-negative adults who had no recently reported acute infections or vaccinations. All donors were Caucasian adults living in Nashville, Tennessee, USA. CD4+ T cells were enriched by magnetic negative selection; naive cells were then positively selected on CD45RA, and the negative fraction formed the memory subset. After blood collection by leukapheresis, PBMCs were isolated using Ficoll-Histopaque density gradient centrifugation and then cryopreserved in the vapor phase of liquid nitrogen. Purity and quantity of every magnetically sorted T cell population were checked by analytical flow cytometry. From each sorted fraction, genomic DNA was isolated and quantified by UV absorbance on a Nanodrop 2000c. Of note for this clone: The antigen it binds to is not known. Qualities for individual bases were not recorded, and no much larger clone is one base off.

TCR CDR3 regions were amplified from genomic DNA by multiplex PCR using the deep immunoSEQ assay. Genomic DNA extracted from each cell subset was distributed evenly over all wells of several immunoSEQ 96-well plates, and each plate served as one replicate. For sorted subsets, approximately 200 ng of genomic DNA, equivalent to 25,000 to 35,000 T cell genomes, went into each replicate PCR. Purified libraries were measured with a Qubit 3.0 fluorometer, size-checked on a Bioanalyzer 2100, and measured again with the KAPA Library Quantification kit. Every immunoSEQ 96-well plate was sequenced on a separate single-read 150-cycle Illumina NextSeq 550 flow cell. In the original analysis: Because the immunoSEQ output included only junctional sequences and no quality scores, the filtering could not be the same as the filtering used for full-length reads. To assign V/J genes and CDR3, sequences were annotated using PyIR, a Python wrapper for IgBLAST v1.9, with IMGT germline references. Reads with weak V/J assignments (E-value above 1e-6), missing CDR3, stop codons, out-of-frame junctions, or ambiguous translated residues were removed. A V3J clonotype was defined by an identical inferred V gene, J gene, and CDR3 amino acid sequence. Percentage overlap between repertoires was calculated by dividing the number of shared unique clonotypes by the size of the smaller repertoire. Three approaches were used to assess repertoire richness: RTK rarefaction, the Chao1 estimator, and Recon v2.1 estimates of unobserved clonotypes. OLGA was used to compute generation probabilities for all TCRbeta clonotypes that the gDNA method yielded from a few donors. In its TCRdb copy, this immuneACCESS table keeps in-frame sequences only and misses some clones. Where compared with another copy, unresolved V genes explain less than half of these, and the others have no known cause. That table furnishes V, J and clone size, whereas the DNA furnished D and trimming. This sample gives some 1 million clones in total; roughly 70% of them show up just once. About 1.5% of the sample goes to the ten largest clones.

Sequencing used memory CD4+ T cells sorted from blood. The sample's cell subset or site label is to be understood as: CD45RA-negative fraction. The receptor was isolated from a man younger than 35 in good health.

Here is the DNA: TGTGCCAGTAGTGCTCAGGGCGGGACAGACGAGCAGTACTTC. The resulting protein is CASSAQGGTDEQYF. The chain is made from TRBV19 and TRBJ2-7, and the D gene may be TRBD1, 7 bases matching. Its CDR3 holds 14 amino acids, cysteine through phenylalanine. Only the CDR3 DNA stays, 42 bases, in frame from base 1. CDR1 and CDR2 were assigned from the germline V gene (reference sequence) as LNHDA and SQIVND. The trim is 5 bases for V and 5 bases for J, with a gap of 16 bases between the germline ends.